This T cell receptor (beta chain) is from a study of blood T cell repertoires in COVID-19 (TCRdb year 2020). Background for the entire study: The collaborator samples originated in the United States, Italy and Spain and spanned the acute and convalescent phases of COVID-19. The prospective study material was composed of cDNA or gDNA derived from T cells, B-cell-depleted T cells, or PBMCs. Deeply sampled blood TCRbeta repertoires from subjects exposed to, actively infected with, or recovered from COVID-19 were included in the dataset. The repertoires were released in a freely available public database meant as a resource for research on the immune response to SARS-CoV-2. Samples were obtained from the ongoing ImmuneRACE study (first 160 participants) and from roughly 1,300 subjects provided by 6 global collaborators. The sample metadata nearly always contained a de-identified subject ID, COVID-19 status, age in years and sex. Where available, HLA class I and class II types were obtained from metadata supplied by the sample provider rather than from assay-based typing. General study outcomes and caveats: How much clinical and demographic metadata was included differed by source and by participant, and the metadata was provided uncurated.

TCRbeta CDR3 regions were amplified from genomic DNA using the immunoSEQ Assay, a bias-controlled multiplex PCR. Per the source publication's procedure: The number of nucleated cells in each sample was estimated by amplification of reference gene primers within the assay. To quantify the absolute abundance of each unique TCRbeta CDR3 rearrangement, sequence reads were collapsed and filtered. For each sample, productive Simpson clonality was calculated as the square root of Simpson's diversity index across productive rearrangements. In its TCRdb copy, this immuneACCESS table keeps in-frame sequences only and misses some clones. Where compared with another copy, unresolved V genes explain less than half of these, and the others have no known cause. V and J calls and clone size are as listed in that table; D and trimming were resolved from the DNA. Across this sample there are approximately 260,000 clones, with around 81% seen only once. 3.4% of the sample rests with the top ten.

For CDR1 and CDR2, the germline V gene (reference sequence) lists LGHDT and YNNKEL. Trimming takes 5 bases from V and 1 base from J, and the germline ends sit 15 bases apart. The CDR3, from cysteine to phenylalanine, totals 15 residues. The DNA shown is the 45-base CDR3, in frame from base 1. Worth noting for this clone: Its cognate antigen has yet to be identified. Per-base quality was not reported, and no clone a single base away is much larger than it.

Enrolling through a virtual design, the prospective study's participants ranged in age from roughly 18 to 100 years and lived across roughly 23 United States geographic areas. Cohort assignment in the prospective study relied on participant-reported clinical history from a screening survey and a study questionnaire. For ImmuneRACE Cohort 3, a participant was defined as recovered based on two consecutive negative NP/OP PCR tests, clearance by a healthcare professional, or resolution of symptoms. In the prospective study, mobile phlebotomists collected whole blood, serum and a nasopharyngeal or oropharyngeal swab from each participant. Prospective study participants could optionally give additional blood draws and questionnaires over a roughly 2-month period. Prospective study blood samples were shipped either frozen or at room temperature before DNA extraction.

Sequencing was performed on PBMCs or T cells enriched from blood (not recorded which). This clonotype was obtained from a man aged 50 to 60 who had recovered from COVID-19. The chain uses TRBV3-1 (or the pseudogene TRBV3-2) and TRBJ2-7, with TRBD1 as a weak D call on 6 bases. For the CDR3, the sequence is CASSLTGTHSYEQYF. DNA sequence: TGTGCCAGCAGCTTAACCGGGACACATTCCTACGAGCAGTACTTC.